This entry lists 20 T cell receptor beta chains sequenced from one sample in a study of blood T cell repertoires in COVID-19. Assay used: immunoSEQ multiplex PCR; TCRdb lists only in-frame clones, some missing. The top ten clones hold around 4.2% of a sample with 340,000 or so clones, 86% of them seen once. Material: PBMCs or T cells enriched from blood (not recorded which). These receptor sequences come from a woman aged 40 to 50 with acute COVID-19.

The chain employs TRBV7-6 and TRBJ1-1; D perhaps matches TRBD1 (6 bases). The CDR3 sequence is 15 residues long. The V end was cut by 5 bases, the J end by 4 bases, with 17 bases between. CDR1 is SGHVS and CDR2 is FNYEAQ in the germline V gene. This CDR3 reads CASSPGQQVTTEAFF. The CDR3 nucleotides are TGTGCCAGCAGCCCCGGACAGCAGGTTACCACTGAAGCTTTCTTT.

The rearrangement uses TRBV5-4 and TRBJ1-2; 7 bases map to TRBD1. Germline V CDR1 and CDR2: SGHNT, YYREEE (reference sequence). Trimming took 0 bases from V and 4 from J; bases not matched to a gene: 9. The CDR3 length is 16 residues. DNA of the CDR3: TGTGCCAGCAGCTTGGAGCTCGGACAGGTCTTCTATGGCTACACCTTC. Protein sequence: CASSLELGQVFYGYTF.

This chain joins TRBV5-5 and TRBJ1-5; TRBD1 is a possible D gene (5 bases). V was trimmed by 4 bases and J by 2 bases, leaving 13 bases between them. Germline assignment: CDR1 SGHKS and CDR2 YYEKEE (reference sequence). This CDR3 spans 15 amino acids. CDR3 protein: CASSRDWGGNQPQHF. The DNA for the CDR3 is TGTGCCAGCAGCCGCGACTGGGGGGGCAATCAGCCCCAGCATTTT.

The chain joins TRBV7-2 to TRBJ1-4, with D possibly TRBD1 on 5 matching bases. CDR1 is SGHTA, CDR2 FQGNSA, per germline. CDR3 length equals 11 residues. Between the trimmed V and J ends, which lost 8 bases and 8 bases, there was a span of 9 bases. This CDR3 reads CASGQGEKLFF. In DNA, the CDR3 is TGTGCCAGCGGGCAGGGAGAAAAACTGTTTTTT. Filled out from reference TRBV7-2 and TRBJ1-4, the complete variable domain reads GAGVSQSPSNKVTEKGKDVELRCDPISGHTALYWYRQSLGQGLEFLIYFQGNSAPDKSGLPSDRFSAERTGGSVSTLTIQRTQQEDSAVYLCASGQGEKLFFGSGTQLSVL.

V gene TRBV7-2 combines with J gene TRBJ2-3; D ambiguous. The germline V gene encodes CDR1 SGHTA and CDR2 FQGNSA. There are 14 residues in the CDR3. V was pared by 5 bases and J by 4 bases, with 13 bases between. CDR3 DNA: TGTGCCAGCAGCCCAATCGGTTCCGCAGATACGCAGTATTTT. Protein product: CASSPIGSADTQYF.

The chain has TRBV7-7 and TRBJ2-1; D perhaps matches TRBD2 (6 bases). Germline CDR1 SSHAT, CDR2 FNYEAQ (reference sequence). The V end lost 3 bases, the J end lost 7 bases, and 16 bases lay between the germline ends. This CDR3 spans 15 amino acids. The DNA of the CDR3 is TGTGCCAGCAGCTTGGGTGTTGTTGGGGGGAATGAGCAGTTCTTC. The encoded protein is CASSLGVVGGNEQFF. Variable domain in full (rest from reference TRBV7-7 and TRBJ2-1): GAGVSQSPRYKVTKRGQDVTLRCDPISSHATLYWYQQALGQGPEFLTYFNYEAQPDKSGLPSDRFSAERPEGSISTLTIQRTEQRDSAMYRCASSLGVVGGNEQFFGPGTRLTVL.

The CDR3 DNA is TGTGCCAGCAGCCAGAATGGACAGGGAAGCCAAGAGACCCAGTACTTC. Protein: CASSQNGQGSQETQYF. The rearrangement joins TRBV4-2 to TRBJ2-5; 8 bases agree with TRBD1. Germline CDR1 and CDR2: LGHNA and YNFKEQ. This CDR3 has 16 residues. Trimming took 3 bases from V and 1 from J; bases not matched to a gene: 7.

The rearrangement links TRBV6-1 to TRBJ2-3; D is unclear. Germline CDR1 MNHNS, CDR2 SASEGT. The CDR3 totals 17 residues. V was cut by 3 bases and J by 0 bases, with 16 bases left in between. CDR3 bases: TGTGCCAGCAGTGAGCCCGTAACGGTTTCTAGCACAGATACGCAGTATTTT. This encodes CASSEPVTVSSTDTQYF.

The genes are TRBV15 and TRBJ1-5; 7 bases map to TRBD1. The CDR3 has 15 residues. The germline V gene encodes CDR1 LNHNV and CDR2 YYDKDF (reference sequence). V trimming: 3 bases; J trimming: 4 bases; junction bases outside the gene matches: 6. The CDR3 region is CATSSRQGSNQPQHF. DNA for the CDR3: TGTGCCACCAGCAGTAGACAGGGTTCTAATCAGCCCCAGCATTTT.

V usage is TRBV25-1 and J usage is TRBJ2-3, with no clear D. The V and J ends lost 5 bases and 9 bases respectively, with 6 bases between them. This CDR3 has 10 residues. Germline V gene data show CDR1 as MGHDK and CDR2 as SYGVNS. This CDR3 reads CASSRVTQYF. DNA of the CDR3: TGTGCCAGCAGTCGGGTGACGCAGTATTTT.

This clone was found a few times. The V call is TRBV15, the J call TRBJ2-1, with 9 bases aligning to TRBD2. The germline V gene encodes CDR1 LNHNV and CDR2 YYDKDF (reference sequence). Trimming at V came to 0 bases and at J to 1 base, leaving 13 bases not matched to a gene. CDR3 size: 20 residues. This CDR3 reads CATSRESGGRASGSYNEQFF. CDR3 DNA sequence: TGTGCCACCAGCAGAGAAAGCGGGGGGAGGGCTAGCGGTTCCTACAATGAGCAGTTCTTC.

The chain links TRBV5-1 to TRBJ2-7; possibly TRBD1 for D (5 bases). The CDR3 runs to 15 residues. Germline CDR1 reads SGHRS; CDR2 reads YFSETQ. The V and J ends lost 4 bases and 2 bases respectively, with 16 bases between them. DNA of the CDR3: TGCGCCAGCAGCCTTTCCTCTACAGGTACCTACGAGCAGTACTTC. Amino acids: CASSLSSTGTYEQYF.

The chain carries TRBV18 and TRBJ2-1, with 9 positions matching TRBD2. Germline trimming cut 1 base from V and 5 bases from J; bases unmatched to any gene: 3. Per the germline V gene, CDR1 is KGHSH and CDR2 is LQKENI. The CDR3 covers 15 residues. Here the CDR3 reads CASSPLAGADNEQFF. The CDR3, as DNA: TGTGCCAGCTCACCACTAGCGGGAGCTGACAATGAGCAGTTCTTC.

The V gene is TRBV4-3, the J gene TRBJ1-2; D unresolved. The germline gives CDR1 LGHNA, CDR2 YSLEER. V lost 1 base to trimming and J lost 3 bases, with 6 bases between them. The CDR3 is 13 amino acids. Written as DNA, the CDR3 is TGCGCCAGCAGCCAAGGAGAATACTATGGCTACACCTTC. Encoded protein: CASSQGEYYGYTF.

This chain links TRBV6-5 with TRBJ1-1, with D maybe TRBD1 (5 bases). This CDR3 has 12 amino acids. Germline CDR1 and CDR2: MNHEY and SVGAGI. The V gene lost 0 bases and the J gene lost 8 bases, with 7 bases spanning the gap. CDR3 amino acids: CASSYSSGEAFF. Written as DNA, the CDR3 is TGTGCCAGCAGTTACTCGTCAGGGGAAGCTTTCTTT.

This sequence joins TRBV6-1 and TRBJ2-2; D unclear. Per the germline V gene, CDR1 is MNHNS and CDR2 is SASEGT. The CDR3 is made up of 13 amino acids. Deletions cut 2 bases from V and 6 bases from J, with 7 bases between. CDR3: CASSEQASGELFF. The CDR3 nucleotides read TGTGCCAGCAGTGAACAGGCCTCCGGGGAGCTGTTTTTT.

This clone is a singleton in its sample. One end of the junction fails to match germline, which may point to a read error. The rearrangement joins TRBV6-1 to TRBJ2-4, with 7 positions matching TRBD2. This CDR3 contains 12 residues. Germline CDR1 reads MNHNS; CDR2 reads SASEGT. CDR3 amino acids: CASSDGLLAVRF. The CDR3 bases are TGTGCCAGCAGTGATGGTTTGCTAGCGGTCCGCTTC.

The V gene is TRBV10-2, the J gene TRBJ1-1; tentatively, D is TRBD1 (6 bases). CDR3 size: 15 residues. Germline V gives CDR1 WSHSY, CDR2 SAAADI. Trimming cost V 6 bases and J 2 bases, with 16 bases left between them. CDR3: CASSPIKDSNTEAFF. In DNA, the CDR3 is TGCGCCAGCAGCCCTATTAAGGACAGCAACACTGAAGCTTTCTTT.

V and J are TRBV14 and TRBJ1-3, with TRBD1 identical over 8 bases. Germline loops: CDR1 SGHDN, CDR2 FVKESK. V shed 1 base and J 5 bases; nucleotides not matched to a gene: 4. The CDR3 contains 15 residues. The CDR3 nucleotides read TGTGCCAGCAGCCAAGTGAACAGGGGGAGAAACACCATATATTTT. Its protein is CASSQVNRGRNTIYF.

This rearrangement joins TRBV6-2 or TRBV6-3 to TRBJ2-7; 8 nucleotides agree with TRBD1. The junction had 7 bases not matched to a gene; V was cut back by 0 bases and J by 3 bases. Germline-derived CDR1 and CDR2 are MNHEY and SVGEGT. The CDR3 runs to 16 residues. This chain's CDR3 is CASSYSSRDRSYEQYF. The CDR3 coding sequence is TGTGCCAGCAGTTACTCGTCCCGGGACAGGAGCTACGAGCAGTACTTC.